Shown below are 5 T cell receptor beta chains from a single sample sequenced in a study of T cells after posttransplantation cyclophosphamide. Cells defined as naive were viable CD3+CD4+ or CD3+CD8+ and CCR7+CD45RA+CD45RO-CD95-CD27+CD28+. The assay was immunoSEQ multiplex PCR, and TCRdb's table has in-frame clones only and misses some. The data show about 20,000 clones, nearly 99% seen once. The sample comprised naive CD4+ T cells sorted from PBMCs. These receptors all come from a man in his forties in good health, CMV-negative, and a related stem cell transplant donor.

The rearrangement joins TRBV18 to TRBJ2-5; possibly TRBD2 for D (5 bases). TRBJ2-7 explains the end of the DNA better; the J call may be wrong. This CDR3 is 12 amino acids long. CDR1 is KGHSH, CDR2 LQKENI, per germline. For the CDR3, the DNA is TGTGCCAGCTCACCAACTAGCTACGAGCAGTACTTC. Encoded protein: CASSPTSYEQYF.

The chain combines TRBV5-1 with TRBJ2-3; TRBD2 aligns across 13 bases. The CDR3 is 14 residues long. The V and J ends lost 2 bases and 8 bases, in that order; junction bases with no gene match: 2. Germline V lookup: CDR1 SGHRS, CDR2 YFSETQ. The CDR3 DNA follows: TGCGCCAGCAGCTTAGGGACTAGCGGGACTACGCAGTATTTT. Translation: CASSLGTSGTTQYF.

CDR3 coding DNA: TGTGCCAGCAGCGCCAGCGGGATGAGAACCGGGGAGCTGTTTTTT. This translates into CASSASGMRTGELFF. The chain is built from TRBV11-2 and TRBJ2-2; the match to TRBD2 covers 7 bases. Germline values: CDR1 SGHAT, CDR2 FQNNGV. CDR3 size: 15 residues. After removal of 5 bases from V and 5 bases from J, the junction contained 8 bases not matched to a gene.

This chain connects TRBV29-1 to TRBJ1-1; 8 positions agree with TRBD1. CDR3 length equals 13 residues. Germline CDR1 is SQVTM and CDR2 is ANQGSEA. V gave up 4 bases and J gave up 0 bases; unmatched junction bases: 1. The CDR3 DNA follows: TGCAGCGTTGGGGGACAGGTGAACACTGAAGCTTTCTTT. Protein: CSVGGQVNTEAFF.

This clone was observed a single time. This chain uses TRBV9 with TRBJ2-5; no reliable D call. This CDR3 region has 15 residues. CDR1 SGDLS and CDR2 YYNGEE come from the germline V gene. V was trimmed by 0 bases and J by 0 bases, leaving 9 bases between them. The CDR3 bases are TGTGCCAGCAGCGTAGGACTCCTGTACCAAGAGACCCAGTACTTC. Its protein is CASSVGLLYQETQYF.